This T cell receptor (beta chain) was captured by sequencing in a study of post-analysis software for immune sequencing data. Findings and caveats of the study: TRBV segments more frequent in patients than in controls numbered about 5 and included TRBV5-6, TRBV5-1 and TRBV20-1.

The CDR3 is made up of 13 amino acids. The germline CDR1 and CDR2 sequences are SGHVS and FQNEAQ. V trimming: 8 bases; J trimming: 7 bases; junction bases outside the gene matches: 8. With regard to this clonotype: The antigen is undetermined.

Libraries were made from TCR beta cDNA, and they carried unique molecular identifiers. One entry per CDR3 protein results from TCRdb running MiXCR on the PCR reads. The table includes about 770,000 distinct CDR3 sequences, just over 45% detected once. The source is a girl aged 10-17 years with multiple sclerosis. The rearrangement joins TRBV7-8 to TRBJ2-4, with TRBD2 identical over 7 bases. Source material: blood. In DNA, the CDR3 is TGTGCCAGCCGACCACTGGGGGGGAACATTCAGTACTTC. This codes for CASRPLGGNIQYF. Combining the CDR3 with reference TRBV7-8 and TRBJ2-4 gives the whole variable domain GAGVSQSPRYKVAKRGQDVALRCDPISGHVSLFWYQQALGQGPEFLTYFQNEAQLDKSGLPSDRFFAERPEGSVSTLKIQRTQQEDSAVYLCASRPLGGNIQYFGAGTRLSVL.